The rows below give T cell receptor beta chains drawn from one sample of a study of blood T cell repertoires in COVID-19. The protocol was immunoSEQ multiplex PCR, while the TCRdb copy is restricted to in-frame clones and leaves out a portion. The sample includes 50,000 to 65,000 clones, roughly 84% seen only once; the top ten take roughly a sixth. The sample comprised peripheral blood. These receptors were collected from a man aged 55 to 70 with COVID-19, enrolled during active disease. CDR3s include the opening cysteine and the closing phenylalanine or tryptophan. Each record gives: J gene, D gene, clone size, V gene, CDR3 protein, CDR3 DNA. D genes are given only for firm matches. Clone size is given for some rows only: seen once, a few or many times, or a class if the clone is expanded.

TRBJ2-2,TRBD2,NA,TRBV6-4,CASATGGASNTGELFF,TGTGCCAGCGCAACGGGGGGGGCCTCGAACACCGGGGAGCTGTTTTTT
TRBJ2-7,NA,once,TRBV28,CASSPPRAPGVEQYF,TGTGCCAGCAGCCCTCCGAGAGCGCCGGGGGTCGAGCAGTACTTC
TRBJ2-3,NA,NA,TRBV7-9,CASSSRAGRRTDTQYF,TGTGCCAGCAGCTCCAGGGCAGGGAGGAGAACAGATACGCAGTATTTT
TRBJ1-1,NA,NA,TRBV18,CASSPPNRGKNTEAFF,TGTGCCAGCTCACCACCGAACCGCGGAAAGAACACTGAAGCTTTCTTT
TRBJ2-5,NA,NA,TRBV6-2/TRBV6-3,CASSYSNPVRETQYF,TGTGCCAGCAGTTACTCGAACCCGGTCCGGGAGACCCAGTACTTC
TRBJ2-2,TRBD1,few,TRBV18,CASSPNTGTGYTGELFF,TGTGCCAGCTCACCTAACACCGGGACAGGGTACACCGGGGAGCTGTTTTTT
TRBJ2-2,TRBD1,few,TRBV5-6,CASSLAAQGGNTGELFF,TGTGCCAGCAGCTTGGCCGCACAGGGGGGGAACACCGGGGAGCTGTTTTTT
TRBJ2-7,TRBD2,NA,TRBV27,CASSLLAGQISYEQYF,TGTGCCAGCAGTTTGCTAGCGGGGCAAATCTCCTACGAGCAGTACTTC
TRBJ1-2,NA,NA,TRBV11-1,CASSELRGYGYTF,TGTGCCAGCAGCGAATTACGGGGTTATGGCTACACCTTC
TRBJ2-5,NA,once,TRBV10-3,CAISESGRGQETQYF,TGTGCCATCAGTGAGTCCGGAAGGGGCCAAGAGACCCAGTACTTC
TRBJ1-3,NA,few,TRBV2,CASRELSAGNTIYF,TGTGCCAGCAGGGAGTTGAGTGCTGGAAACACCATATATTTT
TRBJ2-7,TRBD2,NA,TRBV7-2,CASSLAPAGVSYEQYF,TGTGCCAGCAGCTTAGCGCCAGCGGGGGTATCCTACGAGCAGTACTTC
TRBJ2-5,NA,NA,TRBV9,CASSVAGYPQETQYF,TGTGCCAGCAGCGTAGCGGGTTACCCCCAAGAGACCCAGTACTTC
TRBJ2-5,TRBD1,few,TRBV19,CASSRQGAETQYF,TGTGCCAGTAGTAGACAGGGAGCGGAGACCCAGTACTTC
TRBJ2-5,NA,NA,TRBV5-4,CASSPVGAMKETQYF,TGTGCCAGCAGCCCAGTTGGGGCGATGAAAGAGACCCAGTACTTC
TRBJ1-2,NA,NA,TRBV5-1,CASSLAPLYGYTF,TGCGCCAGCAGCTTGGCTCCACTCTATGGCTACACCTTC
TRBJ2-1,NA,NA,TRBV11-2,CASSLGGESAYNEQFF,TGTGCCAGCAGCTTAGGGGGGGAGTCGGCCTACAATGAGCAGTTCTTC
TRBJ2-7,NA,few,TRBV5-4,CASSLVGSHEQYF,TGTGCCAGCAGCTTGGTGGGCTCCCACGAGCAGTACTTC
TRBJ2-3,NA,NA,TRBV7-6,CASSQSRGANTDTQYF,TGTGCCAGCAGTCAAAGTCGGGGGGCTAACACAGATACGCAGTATTTT
TRBJ1-6,NA,NA,TRBV10-3,CAISESGNSPLHF,TGTGCCATCAGTGAGTCGGGCAATTCACCCCTCCACTTT
TRBJ1-3,NA,few,TRBV3-1/TRBV3-2,CASSQASSGNTIYF,TGTGCCAGCAGCCAAGCGAGCTCTGGAAACACCATATATTTT
TRBJ1-2,NA,NA,TRBV5-5,CASSRQEANYGYTF,TGTGCCAGCAGCCGACAGGAGGCCAACTATGGCTACACCTTC
TRBJ1-6,TRBD1,few,TRBV18,CASSPDRGRRSPLHF,TGTGCCAGCTCACCGGACAGGGGCAGAAGATCACCCCTCCACTTT
TRBJ1-6,TRBD1,once,TRBV24-1,CATSAGTENSPLHF,TGTGCCACCAGTGCTGGGACAGAGAATTCACCCCTCCACTTT
TRBJ1-2,TRBD1,NA,TRBV5-6,CASPRGRPGRTF,TGTGCCAGCCCCAGGGGGCGACCCGGTAGAACCTTC
TRBJ1-2,NA,NA,TRBV19,CASRRGGEADYGYTF,TGTGCCAGTAGAAGAGGGGGGGAAGCTGACTATGGCTACACCTTC
TRBJ1-4,NA,NA,TRBV5-1,CASSLLQQGEGEKLFF,TGCGCCAGCAGCTTGCTCCAACAGGGAGAAGGGGAAAAACTGTTTTTT
TRBJ2-5,TRBD2,NA,TRBV19,CASTSGRASGETQYF,TGTGCCAGTACAAGCGGGAGGGCCTCAGGGGAGACCCAGTACTTC
TRBJ2-6,NA,NA,TRBV27,CASTRTGANVLTF,TGTGCCAGCACGAGGACTGGGGCCAACGTCCTGACTTTC
TRBJ2-1,TRBD2,NA,TRBV5-6,CASMLLSGRAYNEQFF,TGTGCCAGCATGCTCCTAAGCGGGAGGGCCTACAATGAGCAGTTCTTC